There are a few counts of the clone carrying this TCR beta chain. This sample is drawn from a study of cytotoxic CD8 clonotypes in ibrutinib-treated CLL. TCRdb keeps only in-frame clones here, not all; method: immunoSEQ multiplex PCR. The table shows 75,000 to 90,000 clones, with over 65% occurring only once. The CDR3 is 13 residues long. Germline CDR1 SNHLY, CDR2 FYNNEI. Trimming left V 5 bases short and J 0 bases short, with 5 bases between. The specimen comprised PBMCs, sampled after 24 months of ibrutinib treatment. This receptor was obtained from a human donor with chronic lymphocytic leukemia. This chain links TRBV2 with TRBJ2-1; D gene uncertain. The CDR3 is CASSQNSYNEQFF. For the CDR3, the DNA is TGTGCCAGCAGTCAGAACTCCTACAATGAGCAGTTCTTC.